What follows are 27 T cell receptor beta chains derived from one specimen sequenced in a study of cytomegalovirus exposure and HLA in healthy donors. PCR primers comprised 60 Vbeta and 13 Jbeta primers. Using immunoSEQ multiplex PCR, the repertoire was profiled, and TCRdb retains in-frame clones only, with some absent. The profile covers under 150,000 clones, with over 55% appearing a single time and 2.1% taken by the ten largest. Sample: PBMCs. Every receptor here comes from a man between 35 and 55 years old in good health and CMV-seronegative.

This sequence joins TRBV30 and TRBJ2-7; D gene ambiguous. The length of the CDR3 is 15 residues. Germline values: CDR1 GTSNPN, CDR2 SVGIG (reference sequence). Trimming shortened V by 0 bases and J by 2 bases, and 14 bases separated the two germline ends. CDR3 DNA: TGTGCCTGGAGTGTCGACAAGAAGTTCGCCTACGAGCAGTACTTC. Translated: CAWSVDKKFAYEQYF.

The chain combines TRBV7-9 with TRBJ1-5, with D possibly matching TRBD1 (5 bases). Germline values: CDR1 SEHNR, CDR2 FQNEAQ (reference sequence). The ends were cut back, 5 bases at V and 2 bases at J, with 13 bases in the middle. The CDR3 is made up of 15 amino acids. CDR3 region: CASSPYGGGNQPQHF. The CDR3 DNA follows: TGTGCCAGCAGCCCGTACGGGGGAGGCAATCAGCCCCAGCATTTT.

This clone turned up a few times. This chain uses TRBV4-1 with TRBJ2-3, with 7 bases aligning to TRBD1. Germline V gene sequence: CDR1 MGHRA, CDR2 YSYEKL. CDR3 size: 17 residues. The junction had 8 bases not matched to a gene; V was cut back by 2 bases and J by 0 bases. The CDR3 region has the DNA TGCGCCAGCAGCCAAAAGGACAGGTTGATTAGCACAGATACGCAGTATTTT. Its protein is CASSQKDRLISTDTQYF.

This rearrangement joins TRBV5-6 to TRBJ2-1; 7 nucleotides match TRBD2. The CDR3 sequence is 14 residues long. V shed 5 bases and J 6 bases; nucleotides not matched to a gene: 8. In germline, CDR1 is SGHDT, CDR2 YYEEEE. The CDR3 bases are TGTGCCAGCAGGAGACTAGCCCGGGGCAATGAGCAGTTCTTC. Translated: CASRRLARGNEQFF.

This clone was seen only once. At one of its ends the junction is not consistent with the germline gene, which may arise from a read error. The chain links TRBV18 to TRBJ1-5; 7 positions match TRBD1. The CDR3 is 15 residues long. Germline CDR1 is KGHSH and CDR2 is LQKENI. CDR3 nucleotides: TGTGCCAGCTCACCCGAGACAGGGTTCAATCAGCCCCAGAATTTT. This sequence encodes CASSPETGFNQPQNF.

This chain uses TRBV6-1 with TRBJ1-1, with D unresolved. This CDR3 region has 14 residues. The V end lost 5 bases, the J end lost 1 base, and 11 bases lay between the germline ends. CDR1 and CDR2 (germline): MNHNS, SASEGT. The CDR3 sequence: CASSSGVENTEAFF. CDR3 coding DNA: TGTGCCAGCAGTTCCGGAGTGGAGAACACTGAAGCTTTCTTT.

The V gene is TRBV19, the J gene TRBJ1-1, with 8 positions matching TRBD1. Germline V gene data show CDR1 as LNHDA and CDR2 as SQIVND (reference sequence). The CDR3 covers 17 residues. The trim removed 8 bases at V and 0 bases at J, leaving 14 bases unmatched. The CDR3 region has the DNA TGTGCCAGTCAAGGCTTCAGGGGGCCGGTCATGAACACTGAAGCTTTCTTT. As protein: CASQGFRGPVMNTEAFF.

This clone was recorded a few times. The chain recombines TRBV2 with TRBJ2-7, with 9 nucleotides matching TRBD1. This CDR3 is built from 15 residues. Trimming cost V 4 bases and J 0 bases; bases outside gene matches: 4. Germline-derived CDR1 and CDR2 are SNHLY and FYNNEI. The CDR3 sequence: CASSARTGASYEQYF. CDR3 nucleotides: TGTGCCAGCAGTGCACGGACAGGGGCCTCCTACGAGCAGTACTTC.

The rearrangement joins TRBV7-8 to TRBJ2-5; 10 bases fit TRBD2. CDR3 length: 16 residues. The germline CDR1 and CDR2 sequences are SGHVS and FQNEAQ. V lost 5 bases and J lost 1; bases outside the gene matches: 7. CDR3 amino acids: CASSVRTSGSQETQYF. CDR3 bases: TGTGCCAGCAGCGTAAGGACTAGCGGCTCCCAAGAGACCCAGTACTTC. The variable domain in full, with the rest retrieved from reference TRBV7-8 and TRBJ2-5, is GAGVSQSPRYKVAKRGQDVALRCDPISGHVSLFWYQQALGQGPEFLTYFQNEAQLDKSGLPSDRFFAERPEGSVSTLKIQRTQQEDSAVYLCASSVRTSGSQETQYFGPGTRLLVL.

The chain carries TRBV5-6 and TRBJ2-4; 8 bases are shared with TRBD2. This CDR3 region has 18 residues. CDR1 SGHDT and CDR2 YYEEEE come from the germline V gene. V was clipped by 2 bases and J by 0 bases; unmatched bases: 10. The CDR3 loop is CASSLMAGGTVAKNIQYF. CDR3 sequence (DNA): TGTGCCAGCAGCTTAATGGCGGGGGGTACTGTAGCCAAAAACATTCAGTACTTC.

This clone was counted between two and nine times. The chain employs TRBV6-1 and TRBJ2-4, with D uncertain. This CDR3 spans 13 amino acids. Germline lookup yields CDR1 MNHNS and CDR2 SASEGT. Deletions cut 10 bases from V and 3 bases from J, with 13 bases between. Here the CDR3 DNA reads TGTGCCAAACTACCGGCAATCAAAAACATTCAGTACTTC. It translates to CAKLPAIKNIQYF.

This clone was observed a handful of times. Within the sample, other DNA sequences also encode this same CDR3. V gene TRBV6-1 combines with J gene TRBJ1-1, with D perhaps matching TRBD1 (5 bases). CDR1 and CDR2 from the germline V gene are MNHNS and SASEGT. With 6 bases removed from V and 3 bases from J, the gap between germline ends came to 11 bases. CDR3 length equals 13 residues. The CDR3 bases are TGTGCCAGCAGCCGGACAAAGGACACTGAAGCTTTCTTT. Translation gives CASSRTKDTEAFF.

The table lists this clone with a count of one. This chain uses TRBV18 with TRBJ2-7, with 9 bases fitting TRBD1. The CDR3 is 14 residues long. Trimming at V came to 2 bases and at J to 5 bases, leaving 4 bases not matched to a gene. Germline V lookup: CDR1 KGHSH, CDR2 LQKENI. The CDR3 is CASSPLGQGHEQYF. DNA for the CDR3: TGTGCCAGCTCACCATTGGGACAGGGCCACGAGCAGTACTTC.

The rearrangement links TRBV7-9 to TRBJ2-1, with 12 bases matching TRBD1. The V gene end was trimmed by 4 bases and the J gene end by 10 bases; junction bases not matched to a gene: 11. Germline-derived CDR1 and CDR2 are SEHNR and FQNEAQ (reference sequence). The length of the CDR3 is 16 residues. The CDR3: CASSYPRGQGAGEQFF. The CDR3 DNA sequence: TGTGCCAGCAGCTACCCTAGGGGACAGGGGGCAGGAGAGCAGTTCTTC.

The rearrangement links TRBV29-1 to TRBJ1-1; D gene unclear. The V gene's germline CDR1 is SQVTM and CDR2 ANQGSEA. The V end was cut by 5 bases, the J end by 0 bases, with 10 bases between. CDR3 length: 13 amino acids. The CDR3 protein is CSVRGLMNTEAFF. DNA of the CDR3: TGCAGCGTTAGAGGACTCATGAACACTGAAGCTTTCTTT.

This chain links TRBV5-4 with TRBJ1-2, with 9 nucleotides matching TRBD1. The V segment lost 4 bases and the J segment 10 bases; nucleotides outside the gene matches: 11. Germline V gene lookup returns CDR1 SGHNT and CDR2 YYREEE (reference sequence). There are 14 residues in the CDR3. In nucleotides, the CDR3 is TGTGCCAGCAGCCACCCGGACAGGGGAGCAATCTACACCTTC. This encodes CASSHPDRGAIYTF. Using reference TRBV5-4 and TRBJ1-2 for the parts outside the CDR3, the full variable domain is ETGVTQSPTHLIKTRGQQVTLRCSSQSGHNTVSWYQQALGQGPQFIFQYYREEENGRGNFPPRFSGLQFPNYSSELNVNALELDDSALYLCASSHPDRGAIYTFGSGTRLTVV.

In this sample, this clone turned up once. The gene calls are TRBV28 and TRBJ2-1; possible D gene TRBD1, 6 bases. This CDR3 spans 15 amino acids. Trimming removed 2 bases at V and 0 bases at J, with 8 bases between. Germline V gene lookup returns CDR1 MDHEN and CDR2 SYDVKM. The CDR3 spells CASSLNRASYNEQFF. The CDR3 DNA reads TGTGCCAGCAGTTTAAACAGGGCCTCCTACAATGAGCAGTTCTTC.

The chain uses TRBV2 and TRBJ2-6, with D possibly being TRBD2 (5 bases). The CDR3 covers 15 residues. The germline CDR1 and CDR2 sequences are SNHLY and FYNNEI. The V gene lost 4 bases and the J gene lost 4 bases, with 11 bases spanning the gap. The CDR3 sequence: CASSVGVPGANVLTF. The CDR3 nucleotides read TGTGCCAGCAGTGTGGGAGTCCCCGGGGCCAACGTCCTGACTTTC.

Only a few counts were recorded for this clone. This chain links TRBV6-4 with TRBJ2-3; 10 bases map to TRBD2. The CDR3 covers 15 residues. Germline V gives CDR1 MRHNA, CDR2 SNTAGT. V was pared by 6 bases and J by 6 bases, with 9 bases of the junction left unmatched. CDR3 nucleotide sequence: TGTGCCAGCAGCAAACTAGCGGGGACGGGGGATACGCAGTATTTT. Encoded protein: CASSKLAGTGDTQYF.

This sequence joins TRBV6-5 and TRBJ2-7; 9 positions match TRBD2. Per the germline V gene, CDR1 is MNHEY and CDR2 is SVGAGI. The CDR3 has 15 residues. V dropped 6 bases and J dropped 3; count of bases not matched to a gene: 9. CDR3 sequence: CASSPGGGRVYEQYF. The CDR3 DNA follows: TGTGCCAGCAGCCCCGGTGGCGGGAGGGTCTACGAGCAGTACTTC.

The V and J genes are TRBV7-7 and TRBJ2-2; no definite D call. In germline, CDR1 is SSHAT, CDR2 FNYEAQ (reference sequence). Trimming removed 5 bases at V and 4 bases at J, with 14 bases between. The CDR3 is 15 amino acids. Written as DNA, the CDR3 is TGTGCCAGCAGCCCACACCCCTTAATCACCGGGGAGCTGTTTTTT. Amino acids: CASSPHPLITGELFF.

V gene TRBV6-1 combines with J gene TRBJ1-1; no clear D gene. The ends were cut back, 4 bases at V and 1 base at J, with 16 bases in the middle. Germline values: CDR1 MNHNS, CDR2 SASEGT. The CDR3 runs 16 residues. The CDR3 loop reads CASSAWRGEGNTEAFF. The CDR3 coding sequence is TGTGCCAGCAGTGCGTGGCGGGGAGAGGGGAACACTGAAGCTTTCTTT.

The chain joins TRBV11-2 to TRBJ2-7, with TRBD1 as a possible D gene (5 bases). Germline CDR1 reads SGHAT; CDR2 reads FQNNGV. Trimming pared 0 bases from V and 2 bases from J, leaving 11 bases between. The CDR3 is made up of 15 amino acids. CDR3: CASSLDRVMTYEQYF. DNA for the CDR3: TGTGCCAGCAGCTTAGACAGGGTGATGACCTACGAGCAGTACTTC.

This clone has only a few counts. The rearrangement links TRBV7-2 to TRBJ2-6; D might be TRBD2 (7 bases). The V gene lost 0 bases and the J gene lost 2 bases, with 11 bases spanning the gap. The germline V gene encodes CDR1 SGHTA and CDR2 FQGNSA. The CDR3 is 17 residues long. The CDR3 coding sequence is TGTGCCAGCAGCTTAGCGGGAGGGGGGGCTGGGGCCAACGTCCTGACTTTC. It yields the protein CASSLAGGGAGANVLTF.

The CDR3: CASSWGGRGVDTQYF. DNA for the CDR3: TGTGCCAGCAGCTGGGGAGGGCGGGGTGTCGATACGCAGTATTTT. The genes are TRBV5-4 and TRBJ2-3; TRBD2 agrees at 7 bases. Losses at the gene ends were 3 bases for V and 6 bases for J; bases not matched to a gene: 10. The CDR3 extends over 15 amino acids. Germline V gene data show CDR1 as SGHNT and CDR2 as YYREEE (reference sequence).

The rearrangement links TRBV5-1 to TRBJ2-7, with 14 bases fitting TRBD2. V lost 4 bases to trimming and J lost 6 bases; unmatched junction nucleotides: 6. The length of the CDR3 is 15 residues. The germline gives CDR1 SGHRS, CDR2 YFSETQ. In DNA, the CDR3 is TGCGCCAGCAGCCTCGGGACTAGCGGGAGTCGCGAGCAGTACTTC. This sequence encodes CASSLGTSGSREQYF.

This chain joins TRBV29-1 and TRBJ1-3; D unresolved. There are 15 residues in the CDR3. Trimming stripped 7 bases from V and 1 base from J, with 17 bases between. Germline V lookup: CDR1 SQVTM, CDR2 ANQGSEA. In DNA, the CDR3 is TGCAGCGCCACGTTGTCCAGGCAATCTGGAAACACCATATATTTT. Residues: CSATLSRQSGNTIYF.